Presented here are 4 T cell receptor beta chains from one specimen sequenced in a study of OX40 agonist ivuxolimab in advanced cancers. The table came from immunoSEQ multiplex PCR; TCRdb's copy has only in-frame clones and leaves some out. Of 55,000 or so clones detected, roughly 90% appear once; the ten largest clones hold roughly 7%. The starting material was CD4+ or CD8+ T cells sorted from blood, obtained in a trial of the OX40 agonist ivuxolimab. The receptor set was obtained from an adult with an advanced solid tumor such as melanoma, head and neck, liver or kidney cancer.

This rearrangement joins TRBV29-1 to TRBJ1-2; D not certain. The CDR3 spans 13 residues. Per germline, CDR1 SQVTM and CDR2 ANQGSEA. The V gene lost 2 bases and the J gene lost 0 bases, with 7 bases spanning the gap. CDR3 region: CSVENGANYGYTF. Here the CDR3 DNA reads TGCAGCGTTGAAAACGGAGCTAACTATGGCTACACCTTC.

The CDR3 loop is CASSYRPGTRETQYF. DNA of the CDR3: TGTGCCAGCAGTTACCGCCCGGGAACCCGAGAGACCCAGTACTTC. The rearrangement links TRBV6-5 to TRBJ2-5; tentative D call: TRBD2 (5 bases). Trimming left V 2 bases short and J 4 bases short, with 14 bases between. Germline CDR1 MNHEY, CDR2 SVGAGI. The CDR3 contains 15 residues.

V is TRBV30 and J is TRBJ1-2; D possibly corresponds to TRBD1 (5 bases). There are 14 residues in the CDR3. The germline gives CDR1 GTSNPN, CDR2 SVGIG (reference sequence). Trimming took 7 bases from V and 1 from J, leaving 16 bases between them. The CDR3: CASGRGGLNYGYTF. The DNA for the CDR3 is TGTGCCTCTGGAAGGGGTGGGCTTAACTATGGCTACACCTTC.

On this clone itself: Mismatch with germline at one junction end may stem from a read error. This rearrangement joins TRBV7-7 to TRBJ2-3, with D tentatively TRBD2 (6 bases). This CDR3 is 15 amino acids long. CDR1 is SSHAT and CDR2 is FNYEAQ in the germline V gene (reference sequence). The CDR3 DNA reads TGTGCTAGCAGCTTAGACGGGAGTCACACAGATACGCAGTATTTT. Translating gives CASSLDGSHTDTQYF.